The 20 T cell receptor beta chains below were found in one sample sequenced in a study of HIV-infected patients and healthy controls. TCRdb fed the 5' RACE reads into MiXCR, producing one record per CDR3 protein. There are about 63,000 distinct CDR3 sequences in the sample; approximately 15% occur only once, and about 6% lies in the top ten. Input material: CD4+ T cells from blood. Every receptor here comes from a human donor in good health.

A few counts support this clonotype. The gene calls are TRBV7-8 and TRBJ2-2, with D possibly called TRBD1 or TRBD2 (6 bases each). Germline values: CDR1 SGHVS, CDR2 FQNEAQ. This CDR3 is built from 16 residues. Trimming left V 6 bases short and J 4 bases short, with 18 bases between. CDR3 sequence (DNA): TGTGCCAGCAGTGTAATGGGGGGCCTTGGCACCGGGGAGCTGTTTTTT. Translating it yields CASSVMGGLGTGELFF.

This clonotype has at least ten counts. In DNA, the CDR3 is TGTGCCAGCACCGAGGGAGGGCGAGATACGCAGTATTTT. Translating it yields CASTEGGRDTQYF. The chain carries TRBV6-5 and TRBJ2-3; TRBD2 matches at 7 bases. Germline loops: CDR1 MNHEY, CDR2 SVGAGI. This CDR3 region has 13 residues. The V and J ends lost 7 bases and 5 bases, in that order; junction bases with no gene match: 6.

CDR3 loop: CASSYGTVTEAFF. The CDR3 nucleotides are TGTGCCAGCAGTTACGGGACAGTCACTGAAGCTTTCTTT. This rearrangement joins TRBV6-2 or TRBV6-3 to TRBJ1-1; 7 nucleotides line up with TRBD1. CDR1 MNHEY and CDR2 SVGEGT come from the germline V gene. The CDR3 spans 13 residues. After removal of 2 bases from V and 4 bases from J, the junction contained 1 base not matched to a gene.

By sample share, this clonotype is medium-sized. The gene calls are TRBV6-6 and TRBJ1-2; 8 bases align to TRBD1. CDR1 and CDR2 (germline): MNHNY, SVGAGI (reference sequence). The CDR3 is 14 amino acids. V lost 4 bases to trimming and J lost 5 bases; unmatched junction nucleotides: 6. The CDR3 is CASSSTGQAYGYTF. For the CDR3, the DNA is TGTGCCAGCAGTTCAACGGGACAGGCGTATGGCTACACCTTC.

The sample holds a few counts of this clonotype. This chain connects TRBV6-2 or TRBV6-3 to TRBJ2-1, with 12 bases matching TRBD2. The germline V gene encodes CDR1 MNHEY and CDR2 SVGEGT. The CDR3 extends over 17 amino acids. With V trimmed by 5 bases and J by 3 bases, 8 bases remained unmatched. The CDR3 loop reads CASSLGRLAGVYNEQFF. CDR3 sequence (DNA): TGTGCCAGCAGTCTTGGACGACTAGCGGGGGTCTACAATGAGCAGTTCTTC.

This chain uses TRBV6-2 or TRBV6-3 with TRBJ2-1; the match to TRBD2 covers 7 bases. This CDR3 is built from 14 residues. The V gene end was trimmed by 6 bases and the J gene end by 4 bases; junction bases not matched to a gene: 6. In germline, CDR1 is MNHEY, CDR2 SVGEGT. CDR3 sequence: CASSGAGPYNEQFF. The CDR3 DNA reads TGTGCCAGCAGCGGAGCGGGACCGTACAATGAGCAGTTCTTC.

The chain has TRBV9 and TRBJ2-5; D gene uncertain. Germline lookup yields CDR1 SGDLS and CDR2 YYNGEE. This CDR3 region has 14 residues. Trimming pared 0 bases from V and 5 bases from J, leaving 11 bases between. The CDR3 nucleotides are TGTGCCAGCAGCGTAGGTAACAGCCAGGAGACCCAGTACTTC. Residues: CASSVGNSQETQYF. Full variable domain (remainder filled in from reference TRBV9 and TRBJ2-5): DSGVTQTPKHLITATGQRVTLRCSPRSGDLSVYWYQQSLDQGLQFLIQYYNGEERAKGNILERFSAQQFPDLHSELNLSSLELGDSALYFCASSVGNSQETQYFGPGTRLLVL.

This clonotype was recorded many times. The rearrangement uses TRBV20-1 and TRBJ2-3, with 11 bases lining up with TRBD2. This CDR3 is built from 14 residues. V dropped 3 bases and J dropped 8; count of bases not matched to a gene: 7. The germline gives CDR1 DFQATT, CDR2 SNEGSKA (reference sequence). CDR3 DNA: TGCAGTGCTAGCCCCGGGACTAGCGGCCGTACGCAGTATTTT. The encoded protein is CSASPGTSGRTQYF.

The rearrangement uses TRBV6-2 or TRBV6-3 and TRBJ2-7; D remains unclear. This CDR3 spans 13 amino acids. Trimming removed 2 bases at V and 5 bases at J, with 10 bases between. Germline V gives CDR1 MNHEY, CDR2 SVGEGT. The CDR3 sequence: CASSYDVDNEQYF. The CDR3 coding sequence is TGTGCCAGCAGTTACGATGTTGACAACGAGCAGTACTTC.

This chain uses TRBV19 with TRBJ1-5; 9 bases are shared with TRBD1. The CDR3 length is 14 residues. Germline trimming cut 4 bases from V and 11 bases from J; bases unmatched to any gene: 9. In germline, CDR1 is LNHDA, CDR2 SQIVND (reference sequence). DNA of the CDR3: TGTGCCAGTAGTAATCCCGGGACAGGGATCGCCCAGCATTTT. It specifies CASSNPGTGIAQHF. Full variable domain (remainder filled in from reference TRBV19 and TRBJ1-5): DGGITQSPKYLFRKEGQNVTLSCEQNLNHDAMYWYRQDPGQGLRLIYYSQIVNDFQKGDIAEGYSVSREKKESFPLTVTSAQKNPTAFYLCASSNPGTGIAQHFGDGTRLSIL.

The chain has TRBV5-1 and TRBJ2-5, with TRBD2 identical over 8 bases. The junction had 2 bases not matched to a gene; V was cut back by 4 bases and J by 3 bases. The germline gives CDR1 SGHRS, CDR2 YFSETQ. This CDR3 has 13 residues. CDR3: CASSELAEETQYF. CDR3 bases: TGCGCCAGCAGCGAACTAGCGGAAGAGACCCAGTACTTC. The complete variable domain, with remaining parts taken from reference TRBV5-1 and TRBJ2-5, reads KAGVTQTPRYLIKTRGQQVTLSCSPISGHRSVSWYQQTPGQGLQFLFEYFSETQRNKGNFPGRFSGRQFSNSRSEMNVSTLELGDSALYLCASSELAEETQYFGPGTRLLVL.

Here the CDR3 DNA reads TGTGCCAGCAGTCCCGGGACAGATTCCGTGGCTTTCTTT. Translated, it gives CASSPGTDSVAFF. The chain joins TRBV28 to TRBJ1-1, with TRBD1 matching over 7 bases. The germline CDR1 and CDR2 sequences are MDHEN and SYDVKM. Trimming removed 5 bases from V and 11 bases from J; junction bases left unmatched: 11. The CDR3 is 13 residues long.

This clonotype was seen only a few times. V is TRBV7-9 and J is TRBJ1-5; the match to TRBD1 covers 7 bases. Germline CDR1 and CDR2: SEHNR and FQNEAQ (reference sequence). The CDR3 is 15 residues long. V shed 6 bases, J shed 7 bases, and the junction held 12 bases outside the gene matches. CDR3 bases: TGTGCCAGCAGTCGGAGTGGGGCAGGGGGGCAGCCCCAGCATTTT. As protein: CASSRSGAGGQPQHF.

The genes are TRBV9 and TRBJ1-6; no clear D gene. The CDR3 consists of 13 residues. Germline lookup yields CDR1 SGDLS and CDR2 YYNGEE. The V end was cut by 0 bases, the J end by 8 bases, with 6 bases between. Written as DNA, the CDR3 is TGTGCCAGCAGCGTAGAGGGTTATTCACCCCTCCACTTT. The encoded protein is CASSVEGYSPLHF.

This clonotype has just a few counts. The genes are TRBV29-1 and TRBJ1-1, with 7 nucleotides matching TRBD1. J gave up 1 base and V 7 bases, and 6 bases lay outside the gene matches. This CDR3 is 13 amino acids long. From germline, CDR1 is SQVTM and CDR2 ANQGSEA. CDR3 in amino acids: CSGWTGGNTEAFF. CDR3 DNA sequence: TGCAGCGGGTGGACAGGCGGGAACACTGAAGCTTTCTTT. Full variable domain (outside the CDR3, taken from reference TRBV29-1 and TRBJ1-1): SAVISQKPSRDICQRGTSLTIQCQVDSQVTMMFWYRQQPGQSLTLIATANQGSEATYESGFVIDKFPISRPNLTFSTLTVSNMSPEDSSIYLCSGWTGGNTEAFFGQGTRLTVV.

This clonotype came up many times. V and J are TRBV27 and TRBJ2-3, with 15 bases that match TRBD2. Per germline, CDR1 MNHEY and CDR2 SMNVEV (reference sequence). The CDR3 consists of 17 residues. The V and J ends lost 7 bases and 0 bases, in that order; junction bases with no gene match: 5. The CDR3 region has the DNA TGTGCCAGCAAACCCGGGACTAGCGGGGGGAGCACAGATACGCAGTATTTT. Protein: CASKPGTSGGSTDTQYF.

This clonotype was seen ten or more times. The chain carries TRBV18 and TRBJ1-2; unclear D gene. The CDR3 loop spans 13 amino acids. Per germline, CDR1 KGHSH and CDR2 LQKENI. V was clipped by 6 bases and J by 0 bases, with 8 bases between them. The CDR3 loop is CASSGGSNYGYTF. CDR3 nucleotide sequence: TGTGCCAGCTCGGGCGGATCTAACTATGGCTACACCTTC.

This clonotype was seen only a few times. The genes are TRBV5-4 and TRBJ2-1; 8 bases match TRBD1. The CDR3 has 15 residues. In germline, CDR1 is SGHNT, CDR2 YYREEE (reference sequence). The junction had 10 bases not matched to a gene; V was cut back by 4 bases and J by 7 bases. For the CDR3, the DNA is TGTGCCAGCAGCCCAGGGGGCGCGAGTTCGAATGAGCAGTTCTTC. Protein sequence: CASSPGGASSNEQFF. Supplemented by reference TRBV5-4 and TRBJ2-1, the full variable domain reads ETGVTQSPTHLIKTRGQQVTLRCSSQSGHNTVSWYQQALGQGPQFIFQYYREEENGRGNFPPRFSGLQFPNYSSELNVNALELDDSALYLCASSPGGASSNEQFFGPGTRLTVL.

This clonotype was seen many times. This chain connects TRBV5-1 to TRBJ1-4; D call uncertain. V lost 0 bases to trimming and J lost 11 bases, with 14 bases between them. The CDR3 contains 14 residues. Per germline, CDR1 SGHRS and CDR2 YFSETQ. In DNA form, the CDR3 reads TGCGCCAGCAGCTTGGAAACCGGGAAAGGGAAACTGTTTTTT. This encodes CASSLETGKGKLFF.

This clonotype was seen only a few times. This rearrangement joins TRBV20-1 to TRBJ2-3; D is uncertain. The V gene's germline CDR1 is DFQATT and CDR2 SNEGSKA (reference sequence). The length of the CDR3 is 16 residues. V was trimmed by 1 base and J by 0 bases, leaving 14 bases between them. The CDR3 region has the DNA TGCAGTGCTAGAGGGGCCTGGGGAAGGAGCACAGATACGCAGTATTTT. Translated: CSARGAWGRSTDTQYF.